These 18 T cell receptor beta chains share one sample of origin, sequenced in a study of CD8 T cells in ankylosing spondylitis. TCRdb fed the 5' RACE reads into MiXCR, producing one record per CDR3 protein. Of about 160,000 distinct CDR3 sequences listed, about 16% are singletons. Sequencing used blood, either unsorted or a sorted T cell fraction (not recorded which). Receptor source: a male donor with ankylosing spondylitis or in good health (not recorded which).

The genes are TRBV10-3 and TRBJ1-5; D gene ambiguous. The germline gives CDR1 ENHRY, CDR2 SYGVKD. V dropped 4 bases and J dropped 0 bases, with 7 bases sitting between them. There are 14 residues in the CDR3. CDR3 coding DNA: TGTGCCATCAGTGGTCCGGATAGCAATCAGCCCCAGCATTTT. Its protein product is CAISGPDSNQPQHF.

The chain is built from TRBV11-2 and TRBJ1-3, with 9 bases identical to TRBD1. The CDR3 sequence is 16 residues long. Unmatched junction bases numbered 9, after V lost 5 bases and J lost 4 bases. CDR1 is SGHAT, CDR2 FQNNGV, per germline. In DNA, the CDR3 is TGTGCCAGCAGCCCCCAACCACAGGGGGCGGGAAACACCATATATTTT. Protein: CASSPQPQGAGNTIYF.

The CDR3 DNA reads as TGCGCCAGCAGCTTGGGCGACAGGAACTATGGCTACACCTTC. Translation: CASSLGDRNYGYTF. The chain is built from TRBV5-1 and TRBJ1-2; possibly TRBD1 for D (6 bases). V was pared by 0 bases and J by 2 bases, with 8 bases between. CDR3 size: 14 residues. Germline CDR1 reads SGHRS; CDR2 reads YFSETQ.

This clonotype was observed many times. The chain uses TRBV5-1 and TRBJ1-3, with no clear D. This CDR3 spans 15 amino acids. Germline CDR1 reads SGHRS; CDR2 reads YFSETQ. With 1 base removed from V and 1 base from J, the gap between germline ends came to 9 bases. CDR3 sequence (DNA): TGCGCCAGCAGCTTGTTTTGGGAATCTGGAAACACCATATATTTT. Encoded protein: CASSLFWESGNTIYF.

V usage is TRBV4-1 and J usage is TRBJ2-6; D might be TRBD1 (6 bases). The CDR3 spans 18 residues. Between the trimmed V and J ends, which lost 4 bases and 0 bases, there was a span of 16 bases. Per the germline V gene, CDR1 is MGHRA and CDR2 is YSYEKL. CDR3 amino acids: CASSPRTVRHSGANVLTF. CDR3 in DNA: TGCGCCAGCAGCCCTCGGACAGTACGGCACTCTGGGGCCAACGTCCTGACTTTC.

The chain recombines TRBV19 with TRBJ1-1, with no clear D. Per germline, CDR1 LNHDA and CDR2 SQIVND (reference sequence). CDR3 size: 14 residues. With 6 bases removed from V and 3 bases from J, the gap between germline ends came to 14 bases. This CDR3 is CASSPTGFDTEAFF. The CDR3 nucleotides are TGTGCCAGTAGCCCGACGGGGTTTGACACTGAAGCTTTCTTT.

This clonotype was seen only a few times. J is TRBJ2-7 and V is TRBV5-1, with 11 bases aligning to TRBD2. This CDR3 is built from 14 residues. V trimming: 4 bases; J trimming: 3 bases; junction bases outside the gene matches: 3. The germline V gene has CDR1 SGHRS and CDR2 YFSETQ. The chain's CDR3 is CASSPLAGDYEQYF. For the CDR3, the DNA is TGCGCCAGCAGCCCACTAGCGGGAGACTACGAGCAGTACTTC. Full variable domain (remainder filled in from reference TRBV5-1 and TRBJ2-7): KAGVTQTPRYLIKTRGQQVTLSCSPISGHRSVSWYQQTPGQGLQFLFEYFSETQRNKGNFPGRFSGRQFSNSRSEMNVSTLELGDSALYLCASSPLAGDYEQYFGPGTRLTVT.

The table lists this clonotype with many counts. The CDR3 spells CASSVGGLPGQPQHF. The CDR3, as DNA: TGCGCCAGCAGCGTGGGCGGGCTCCCCGGTCAGCCCCAGCATTTT. The rearrangement uses TRBV5-1 and TRBJ1-5; D is ambiguous. CDR3 length equals 15 residues. The V end was cut by 4 bases, the J end by 6 bases, with 17 bases between. Germline V gene data show CDR1 as SGHRS and CDR2 as YFSETQ.

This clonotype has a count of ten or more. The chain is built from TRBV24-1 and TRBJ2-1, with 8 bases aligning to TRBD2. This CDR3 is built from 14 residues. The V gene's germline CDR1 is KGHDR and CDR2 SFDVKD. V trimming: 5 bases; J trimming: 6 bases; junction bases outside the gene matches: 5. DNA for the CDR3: TGTGCCACCAGTGGAACTCTAGCGGGCAATGAGCAGTTCTTC. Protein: CATSGTLAGNEQFF.

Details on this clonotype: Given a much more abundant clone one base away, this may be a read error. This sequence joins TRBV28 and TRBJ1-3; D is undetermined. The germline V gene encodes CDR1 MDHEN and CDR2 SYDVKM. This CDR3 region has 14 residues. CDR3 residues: CVSSLGSSGNTIYF. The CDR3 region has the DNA TGTGTCAGCAGTTTGGGTTCCTCTGGAAACACCATATATTTT.

DNA for the CDR3: TGTGCCAGCTCGTCGACAGGGCCCTCCCTGGGACCCCTCCACTTT. Translating gives CASSSTGPSLGPLHF. The J gene is TRBJ1-6, the V gene TRBV18; 7 bases match TRBD1. The length of the CDR3 is 15 residues. The junction had 14 bases not matched to a gene; V was cut back by 6 bases and J by 12 bases. Germline V lookup: CDR1 KGHSH, CDR2 LQKENI.

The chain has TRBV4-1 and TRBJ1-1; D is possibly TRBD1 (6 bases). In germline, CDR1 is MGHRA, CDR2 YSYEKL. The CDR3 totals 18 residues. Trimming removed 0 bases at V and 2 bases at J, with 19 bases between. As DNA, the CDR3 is TGCGCCAGCAGCCAAGACCCCCCGGGGGGCGCGGGAAACACTGAAGCTTTCTTT. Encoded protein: CASSQDPPGGAGNTEAFF.

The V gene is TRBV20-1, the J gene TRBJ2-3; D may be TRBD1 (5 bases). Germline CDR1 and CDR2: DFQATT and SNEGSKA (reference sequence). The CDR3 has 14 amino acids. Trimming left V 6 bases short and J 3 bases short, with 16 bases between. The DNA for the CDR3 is TGCAGTGCAACCAGGGTTTCGCGGACAGATACGCAGTATTTT. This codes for CSATRVSRTDTQYF.

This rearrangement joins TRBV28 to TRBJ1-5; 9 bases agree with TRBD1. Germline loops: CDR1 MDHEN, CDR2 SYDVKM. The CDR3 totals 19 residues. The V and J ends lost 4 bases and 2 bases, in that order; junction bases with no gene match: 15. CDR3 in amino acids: CASSSSGTGNFGGNQPQHF. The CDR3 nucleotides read TGTGCCAGCAGTTCCTCCGGGACAGGGAACTTCGGGGGCAATCAGCCCCAGCATTTT.

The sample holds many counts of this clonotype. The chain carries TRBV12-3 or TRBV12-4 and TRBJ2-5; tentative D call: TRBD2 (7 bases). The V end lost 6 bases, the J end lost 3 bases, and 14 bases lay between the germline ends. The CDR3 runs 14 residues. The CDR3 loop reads CASRVWGGEETQYF. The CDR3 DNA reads TGTGCCAGCAGGGTCTGGGGGGGCGAAGAGACCCAGTACTTC.

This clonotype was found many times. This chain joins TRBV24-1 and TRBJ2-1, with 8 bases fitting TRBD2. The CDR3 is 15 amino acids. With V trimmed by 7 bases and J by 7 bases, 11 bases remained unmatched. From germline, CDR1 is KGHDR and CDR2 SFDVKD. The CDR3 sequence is CATRAPSGSNNEQFF. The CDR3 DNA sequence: TGTGCCACCAGGGCCCCAAGCGGGAGTAATAATGAGCAGTTCTTC.

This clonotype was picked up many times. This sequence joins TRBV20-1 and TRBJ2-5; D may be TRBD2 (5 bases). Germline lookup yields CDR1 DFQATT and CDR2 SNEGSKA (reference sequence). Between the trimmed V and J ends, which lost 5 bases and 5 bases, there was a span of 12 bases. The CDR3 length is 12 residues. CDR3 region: CSAASSLETQYF. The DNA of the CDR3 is TGCAGTGCTGCTTCTAGCTTGGAGACCCAGTACTTC.

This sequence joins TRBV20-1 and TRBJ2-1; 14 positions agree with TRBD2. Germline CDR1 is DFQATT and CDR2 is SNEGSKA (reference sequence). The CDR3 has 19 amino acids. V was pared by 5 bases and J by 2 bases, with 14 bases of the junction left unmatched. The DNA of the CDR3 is TGCAGTGCTTCCCCCGGACTAGCGGGAGGCGGTCTCCCCTACAATGAGCAGTTCTTC. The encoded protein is CSASPGLAGGGLPYNEQFF.